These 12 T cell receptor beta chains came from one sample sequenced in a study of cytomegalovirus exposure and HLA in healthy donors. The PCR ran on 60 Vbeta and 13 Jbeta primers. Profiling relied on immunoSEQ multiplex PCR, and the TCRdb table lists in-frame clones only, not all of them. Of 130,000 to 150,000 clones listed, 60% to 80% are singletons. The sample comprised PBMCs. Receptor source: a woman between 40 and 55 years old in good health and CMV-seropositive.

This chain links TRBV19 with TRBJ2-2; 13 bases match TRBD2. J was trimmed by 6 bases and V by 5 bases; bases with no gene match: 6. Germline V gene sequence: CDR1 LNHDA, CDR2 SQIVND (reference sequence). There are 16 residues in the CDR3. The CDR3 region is CASSVGLAGASGELFF. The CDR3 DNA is TGTGCCAGTAGTGTCGGACTAGCGGGGGCCTCCGGGGAGCTGTTTTTT.

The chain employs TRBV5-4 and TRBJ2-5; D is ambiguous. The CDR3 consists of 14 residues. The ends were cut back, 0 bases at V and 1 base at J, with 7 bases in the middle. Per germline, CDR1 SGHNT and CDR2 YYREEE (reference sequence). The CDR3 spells CASSLGVSQETQYF. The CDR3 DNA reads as TGTGCCAGCAGCTTGGGCGTTTCCCAAGAGACCCAGTACTTC.

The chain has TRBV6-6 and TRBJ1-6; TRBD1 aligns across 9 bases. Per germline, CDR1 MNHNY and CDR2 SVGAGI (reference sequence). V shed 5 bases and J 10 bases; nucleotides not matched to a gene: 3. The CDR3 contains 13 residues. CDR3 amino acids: CASSDRGSSPLHF. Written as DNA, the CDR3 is TGTGCCAGCAGTGACAGGGGGTCCTCACCCCTCCACTTT.

The CDR3 DNA sequence: TGTGCCAGTAGTCAGACAGGGACCACAGATACGCAGTATTTT. It is translated as CASSQTGTTDTQYF. V usage is TRBV19 and J usage is TRBJ2-3, with 7 positions matching TRBD1. J gave up 2 bases and V 5 bases, and 4 bases lay outside the gene matches. The CDR3 sequence is 14 residues long. The germline gives CDR1 LNHDA, CDR2 SQIVND (reference sequence).

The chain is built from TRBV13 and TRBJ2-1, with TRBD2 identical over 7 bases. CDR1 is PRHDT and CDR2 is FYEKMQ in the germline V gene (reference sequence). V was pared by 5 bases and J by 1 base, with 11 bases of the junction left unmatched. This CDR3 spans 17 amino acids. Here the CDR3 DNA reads TGTGCCAGCAGCCGAAATATCGGGGGGACGTCCTACAATGAGCAGTTCTTC. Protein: CASSRNIGGTSYNEQFF.

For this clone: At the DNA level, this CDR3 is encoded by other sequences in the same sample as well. The CDR3 protein is CASSLVQQETQYF. Written as DNA, the CDR3 is TGTGCCAGCAGCTTGGTCCAGCAAGAGACCCAGTACTTC. The chain has TRBV11-2 and TRBJ2-5; D gene uncertain. The germline V gene has CDR1 SGHAT and CDR2 FQNNGV. The V end was cut by 3 bases, the J end by 2 bases, with 7 bases between. This CDR3 spans 13 amino acids.

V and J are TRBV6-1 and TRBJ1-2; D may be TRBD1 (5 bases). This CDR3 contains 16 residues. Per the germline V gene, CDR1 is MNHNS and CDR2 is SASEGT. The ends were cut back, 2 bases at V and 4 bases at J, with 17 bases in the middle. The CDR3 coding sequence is TGTGCCAGCAGTGAAAGCGGCGGGACCTCTGTCTATGGCTACACCTTC. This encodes CASSESGGTSVYGYTF.

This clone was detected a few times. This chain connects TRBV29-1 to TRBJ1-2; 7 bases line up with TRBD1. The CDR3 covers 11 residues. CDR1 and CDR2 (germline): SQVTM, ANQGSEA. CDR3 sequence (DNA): TGCAGTACTTGGACAGGAGATGGCTACACCTTC. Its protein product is CSTWTGDGYTF. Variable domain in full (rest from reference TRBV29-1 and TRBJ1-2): SAVISQKPSRDICQRGTSLTIQCQVDSQVTMMFWYRQQPGQSLTLIATANQGSEATYESGFVIDKFPISRPNLTFSTLTVSNMSPEDSSIYLCSTWTGDGYTFGSGTRLTVV.

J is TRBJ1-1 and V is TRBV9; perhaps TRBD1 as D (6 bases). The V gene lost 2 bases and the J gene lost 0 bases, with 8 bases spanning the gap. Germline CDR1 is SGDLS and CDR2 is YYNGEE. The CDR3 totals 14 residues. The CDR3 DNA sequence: TGTGCCAGCAGCGTCGGACAGTTGAACACTGAAGCTTTCTTT. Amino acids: CASSVGQLNTEAFF.

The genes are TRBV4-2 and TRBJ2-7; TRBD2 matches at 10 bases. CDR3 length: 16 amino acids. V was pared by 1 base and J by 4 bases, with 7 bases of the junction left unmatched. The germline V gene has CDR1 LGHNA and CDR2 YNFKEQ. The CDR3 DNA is TGTGCCAGCAGCCAAGTACCCCTAGCGGGGGATTACGAGCAGTACTTC. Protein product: CASSQVPLAGDYEQYF.

The CDR3 coding sequence is TGTGCCAGCAAAAGGACAGGGACCTACGAGCAGTACTTC. Translated, it gives CASKRTGTYEQYF. V usage is TRBV6-5 and J usage is TRBJ2-7; 8 positions agree with TRBD1. V lost 7 bases, J lost 2 bases, and 4 bases stayed unmatched. The germline gives CDR1 MNHEY, CDR2 SVGAGI. CDR3 length: 13 residues.

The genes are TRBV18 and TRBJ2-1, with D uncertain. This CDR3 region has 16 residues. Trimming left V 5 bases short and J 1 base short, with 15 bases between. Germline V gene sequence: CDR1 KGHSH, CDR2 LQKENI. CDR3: CASSSTEADSYNEQFF. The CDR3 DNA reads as TGTGCCAGCTCATCAACCGAGGCGGATTCCTACAATGAGCAGTTCTTC.